This entry lists 8 T cell receptor beta chains sequenced from one sample in a study of blood T cell repertoires in COVID-19. Repertoires were generated with immunoSEQ multiplex PCR, while TCRdb's copy carries only in-frame clones and drops some. The sample consists of 65,000 to 75,000 clones, approximately 92% of them appearing once. The sample consisted of peripheral blood. The receptor set was obtained from a woman between 45 and 65 years old with active COVID-19.

The rearrangement joins TRBV5-1 to TRBJ2-2; TRBD1 agrees at 12 bases. The V gene's germline CDR1 is SGHRS and CDR2 YFSETQ. This CDR3 has 16 residues. The J segment lost 3 bases and the V segment lost 0 bases, leaving 0 bases of the junction unmatched. The CDR3 sequence is CASSLGDRGHTGELFF. CDR3 DNA: TGCGCCAGCAGCTTGGGGGACAGGGGGCACACCGGGGAGCTGTTTTTT.

The DNA of the CDR3 is TGTGCCTGGAAAGACAGTAGCTCCTACAATGAGCAGTTCTTC. It yields the protein CAWKDSSSYNEQFF. V usage is TRBV30 and J usage is TRBJ2-1, with a possible D match to TRBD1 (5 bases). CDR3 length: 14 amino acids. Germline lookup yields CDR1 GTSNPN and CDR2 SVGIG (reference sequence). Trimming shortened V by 4 bases and J by 0 bases, and 10 bases separated the two germline ends. The full variable domain, in which reference TRBV30 and TRBJ2-1 provide the parts outside the CDR3, is SQTIHQWPATLVQPVGSPLSLECTVEGTSNPNLYWYRQAAGRGLQLLFYSVGIGQISSEVPQNLSASRPQDRQFILSSKKLLLSDSGFYLCAWKDSSSYNEQFFGPGTRLTVL.

The V and J genes are TRBV20-1 and TRBJ2-1; 14 positions agree with TRBD2. Germline V gene sequence: CDR1 DFQATT, CDR2 SNEGSKA (reference sequence). Losses at the gene ends were 3 bases for V and 6 bases for J; bases not matched to a gene: 7. CDR3 size: 16 residues. CDR3 in amino acids: CSASLTSGRARNEQFF. CDR3 nucleotides: TGCAGTGCTAGTTTGACTAGCGGGAGGGCTCGCAATGAGCAGTTCTTC.

V is TRBV6-4 and J is TRBJ2-7, with D possibly TRBD1 on 5 matching bases. Per germline, CDR1 MRHNA and CDR2 SNTAGT. The CDR3 is made up of 13 amino acids. The V end was cut by 9 bases, the J end by 2 bases, with 14 bases between. CDR3 DNA: TGTGCCAGAACAGGATCGAGTCCCTACGAGCAGTACTTC. Its protein is CARTGSSPYEQYF.

This clone has only one observation. The chain combines TRBV7-2 with TRBJ1-1, with D possibly TRBD1 on 6 matching bases. CDR1 SGHTA and CDR2 FQGNSA come from the germline V gene. The CDR3 has 14 amino acids. V was pared by 5 bases and J by 4 bases, with 14 bases between. This CDR3 is CASSPVQGPTEAFF. CDR3 DNA: TGTGCCAGCAGCCCGGTACAGGGCCCCACTGAAGCTTTCTTT.

The chain recombines TRBV19 with TRBJ1-6; TRBD1 might be the D (6 bases). Germline V gives CDR1 LNHDA, CDR2 SQIVND (reference sequence). This CDR3 has 15 amino acids. The ends were cut back, 3 bases at V and 8 bases at J, with 14 bases in the middle. CDR3 amino acids: CASSIGNRVDSPLHF. The CDR3 DNA is TGTGCCAGTAGTATCGGTAACAGGGTTGATTCACCCCTCCACTTT.

This chain uses TRBV6-6 with TRBJ2-1; TRBD1 aligns across 8 bases. Unmatched junction bases numbered 4, after V lost 5 bases and J lost 10 bases. The germline V gene has CDR1 MNHNY and CDR2 SVGAGI (reference sequence). This CDR3 has 12 residues. The CDR3 coding sequence is TGTGCCAGCAGTACGGACAGGGTCGAGCAGTTCTTC. Translation: CASSTDRVEQFF.

V gene TRBV15 combines with J gene TRBJ2-3; D is perhaps TRBD2 (5 bases). The V and J ends lost 2 bases and 1 base respectively, with 16 bases between them. Germline V gene sequence: CDR1 LNHNV, CDR2 YYDKDF (reference sequence). The CDR3 contains 17 residues. CDR3 nucleotide sequence: TGTGCCACCAGCAGACTTTTAGCGACATGGGGCACAGATACGCAGTATTTT. It codes for CATSRLLATWGTDTQYF.